The 21 T cell receptor beta chains presented below share a single source sample, sequenced in a study of T cells in Graves' hyperthyroidism and ophthalmopathy. Amplification of TCR beta CDR3 regions used RNA as the template. TCR CDR3 underwent first-round RT-PCR with the HTBI primer set. MiXCR, applied by TCRdb to the multiplex PCR reads, yields one record per CDR3 protein. This sample has 450,000 to 550,000 distinct CDR3 sequences, with around a quarter found just once. Sample: blood. Receptors originate from a young woman with Graves' ophthalmopathy.

This clonotype has more than one count but fewer than ten. The chain links TRBV12-3 or TRBV12-4 to TRBJ2-7, with TRBD1 matching over 11 bases. Unmatched junction bases numbered 3, after V lost 4 bases and J lost 4 bases. The length of the CDR3 is 14 residues. The CDR3 loop reads CASSSDRGPYEQYF. CDR3 in DNA: TGTGCCAGCAGTTCGGACAGGGGGCCGTACGAGCAGTACTTC.

In regard to this clonotype: Mismatch with germline at one junction end may stem from a read error. The gene calls are TRBV25-1 and TRBJ2-5; 10 nucleotides line up with TRBD2. Germline assignment: CDR1 MGHDK and CDR2 SYGVNS. CDR3 length equals 15 residues. CDR3 sequence: CASSRWTSGMESQYF. The DNA of the CDR3 is TGTGCCAGCAGCAGGTGGACTAGCGGCATGGAGAGCCAGTACTTC.

This clonotype was recorded at least ten times. V and J are TRBV20-1 and TRBJ1-5, with 9 nucleotides matching TRBD1. Germline V lookup: CDR1 DFQATT, CDR2 SNEGSKA (reference sequence). This CDR3 contains 13 residues. With 4 bases clipped from V and 6 bases from J, the junction kept 4 bases outside the gene matches. CDR3 amino acids: CSAIDRGGQPQHF. CDR3 bases: TGCAGTGCTATCGACAGGGGGGGTCAGCCCCAGCATTTT.

This clonotype was recorded at least ten times. The chain recombines TRBV20-1 with TRBJ2-5; 7 nucleotides agree with TRBD2. The CDR3 extends over 14 amino acids. Per germline, CDR1 DFQATT and CDR2 SNEGSKA (reference sequence). V shed 1 base and J 7 bases; nucleotides not matched to a gene: 9. CDR3 sequence: CSARGLAPSGTQYF. In nucleotides, the CDR3 is TGCAGTGCTAGAGGACTAGCCCCCAGCGGGACCCAGTACTTC.

This clonotype appeared a few times. The genes are TRBV5-6 and TRBJ2-7; TRBD1 agrees at 7 bases. Germline V gives CDR1 SGHDT, CDR2 YYEEEE. The CDR3 covers 14 residues. V lost 3 bases and J lost 3; bases outside the gene matches: 6. The CDR3 nucleotides are TGTGCCAGCAGCTATTCCAACAGGGGCTACGAGCAGTACTTC. It codes for CASSYSNRGYEQYF. Using reference TRBV5-6 and TRBJ2-7 for the parts outside the CDR3, the full variable domain is DAGVTQSPTHLIKTRGQQVTLRCSPKSGHDTVSWYQQALGQGPQFIFQYYEEEERQRGNFPDRFSGHQFPNYSSELNVNALLLGDSALYLCASSYSNRGYEQYFGPGTRLTVT.

In its sample, this clonotype was seen many times. The chain combines TRBV6-1 with TRBJ2-7; D may correspond to TRBD1 or TRBD2 (5 bases each). Deletions cut 8 bases from V and 0 bases from J, with 14 bases between. CDR3 length: 14 amino acids. Germline V CDR1 and CDR2: MNHNS, SASEGT. This CDR3 is CASDEVGDSYEQYF. CDR3 sequence (DNA): TGTGCCAGCGACGAGGTGGGGGACTCCTACGAGCAGTACTTC.

Ten or more counts support this clonotype. The V and J genes are TRBV20-1 and TRBJ1-2, with 9 bases lining up with TRBD1. CDR3 size: 15 residues. Per germline, CDR1 DFQATT and CDR2 SNEGSKA (reference sequence). V gave up 6 bases and J gave up 4 bases; unmatched junction bases: 12. The CDR3 DNA follows: TGCAGTGCCTCCATCACGGGACAGGGAACCTATGGCTACACCTTC. As protein: CSASITGQGTYGYTF.

A few counts support this clonotype. The chain joins TRBV28 to TRBJ1-1, with D unresolved. The V end was cut by 2 bases, the J end by 4 bases, with 8 bases between. The CDR3 length is 13 residues. CDR1 and CDR2 (germline): MDHEN, SYDVKM. CDR3 loop: CASSLRFFTEAFF. CDR3 coding DNA: TGTGCCAGCAGTTTACGATTCTTCACTGAAGCTTTCTTT.

This clonotype was recorded at least ten times. The rearrangement uses TRBV6-5 and TRBJ2-5; TRBD1 or TRBD2 may be the D gene (6 bases each). From germline, CDR1 is MNHEY and CDR2 SVGAGI. V lost 4 bases, J lost 4 bases, and 13 bases lay in between. CDR3 length: 14 amino acids. CDR3 DNA: TGTGCCAGCAGTTGGGGGCAGGGAGGAGAGACCCAGTACTTC. It codes for CASSWGQGGETQYF.

This clonotype was observed a single time. The V and J genes are TRBV20-1 and TRBJ2-7; TRBD2 is a possible D gene (6 bases). The germline V and J ends were trimmed by 2 bases and 3 bases, with 14 bases remaining between them. Germline CDR1 reads DFQATT; CDR2 reads SNEGSKA (reference sequence). CDR3 size: 14 residues. The CDR3 DNA sequence: TGCAGTGCTAGACTTTCCGGGGGACTCTACGAGCAGTACTTC. This encodes CSARLSGGLYEQYF.

The chain uses TRBV20-1 and TRBJ1-3; the match to TRBD1 covers 7 bases. V shed 6 bases and J 1 base; nucleotides not matched to a gene: 6. Germline V gene data show CDR1 as DFQATT and CDR2 as SNEGSKA (reference sequence). The CDR3 totals 14 residues. The CDR3 DNA is TGCAGTGCGGAGGACAGGCCATCTGGAAACACCATATATTTT. It translates to CSAEDRPSGNTIYF.

This clonotype was detected ten times or more. This chain uses TRBV11-2 with TRBJ2-5; a weak D match, TRBD2 (5 bases). Germline CDR1 and CDR2: SGHAT and FQNNGV. This CDR3 has 16 amino acids. V was shortened by 0 bases and J by 2 bases, with 13 bases between the two germline ends. The CDR3 DNA reads as TGTGCCAGCAGCTTAGAGGTAGCGCTACTACAAGAGACCCAGTACTTC. Its translation is CASSLEVALLQETQYF.

V gene TRBV18 combines with J gene TRBJ1-1; D is perhaps TRBD1 (5 bases). The V end lost 3 bases, the J end lost 1 base, and 9 bases lay between the germline ends. The V gene's germline CDR1 is KGHSH and CDR2 LQKENI. The length of the CDR3 is 14 residues. CDR3 sequence (DNA): TGTGCCAGCTCACCGTCAGGGTCGAACACTGAAGCTTTCTTT. This gives the protein CASSPSGSNTEAFF. Supplemented by reference TRBV18 and TRBJ1-1, the full variable domain reads NAGVMQNPRHLVRRRGQEARLRCSPMKGHSHVYWYRQLPEEGLKFMVYLQKENIIDESGMPKERFSAEFPKEGPSILRIQQVVRGDSAAYFCASSPSGSNTEAFFGQGTRLTVV.

This clonotype was recorded at least ten times. The chain couples TRBV20-1 to TRBJ2-4, with D tentatively TRBD1 (5 bases). The CDR3 totals 15 residues. Germline V gene data show CDR1 as DFQATT and CDR2 as SNEGSKA (reference sequence). The V end was cut by 0 bases, the J end by 8 bases, with 17 bases between. CDR3 region: CSAREGPSYWDIQYF. CDR3 bases: TGCAGTGCTAGAGAGGGGCCCTCGTATTGGGACATTCAGTACTTC.

This clonotype was seen at least ten times. The chain combines TRBV6-5 with TRBJ2-7, with D possibly being TRBD2 (5 bases). Looked up from germline, CDR1 is MNHEY and CDR2 is SVGAGI. The CDR3 has 15 residues. The V and J ends lost 6 bases and 2 bases respectively, with 17 bases between them. DNA of the CDR3: TGTGCCAGCAGCTCCTCTACCGGGATCCCCTACGAGCAGTACTTC. Its translation is CASSSSTGIPYEQYF.

This clonotype was seen many times. The chain couples TRBV19 to TRBJ1-2, with a possible D match to TRBD1 (6 bases). The CDR3 loop spans 13 amino acids. V gave up 6 bases and J gave up 2 bases, with 10 bases separating them. Germline lookup yields CDR1 LNHDA and CDR2 SQIVND (reference sequence). The CDR3 DNA reads TGTGCCAGTAGATCCGACAGGAACTATGGCTACACCTTC. Its translation is CASRSDRNYGYTF.

This clonotype was detected many times. J is TRBJ1-5 and V is TRBV20-1; D remains unclear. CDR3 size: 17 residues. In germline, CDR1 is DFQATT, CDR2 SNEGSKA (reference sequence). Trimming removed 6 bases at V and 3 bases at J, with 24 bases between. CDR3 in amino acids: CSAIPPLPRDNNQPQHF. Written as DNA, the CDR3 is TGCAGTGCAATACCCCCTCTCCCGCGAGACAACAATCAGCCCCAGCATTTT.

This clonotype was detected ten times or more. The V gene is TRBV6-5, the J gene TRBJ1-2; D gene unclear. The V gene's germline CDR1 is MNHEY and CDR2 SVGAGI. Trimming took off 3 bases at V and 8 bases at J, with 19 bases between the two ends. The CDR3 totals 15 residues. The CDR3 region is CASSYSRTASSGYTF. Here the CDR3 DNA reads TGTGCCAGCAGTTATTCAAGGACGGCCTCCTCAGGCTACACCTTC.

The V call is TRBV20-1, the J call TRBJ1-2, with D perhaps TRBD1 (5 bases). Germline CDR1 is DFQATT and CDR2 is SNEGSKA (reference sequence). The CDR3 is 13 amino acids. CDR3 region: CSASDGGGYGYTF. In DNA, the CDR3 is TGCAGCGCGTCCGACGGGGGTGGCTATGGCTACACCTTC.

This clonotype occurred many times. The CDR3 spells CASSDVQGPNSPLHF. The CDR3 region has the DNA TGTGCCAGCAGTGATGTACAGGGGCCTAATTCACCCCTCCACTTT. The chain combines TRBV25-1 with TRBJ1-6; 7 bases agree with TRBD1. The germline CDR1 and CDR2 sequences are MGHDK and SYGVNS. This CDR3 is built from 15 residues. Trimming cost V 3 bases and J 6 bases; bases outside gene matches: 5.

This clonotype was counted ten times or more. The rearrangement links TRBV12-3 or TRBV12-4 to TRBJ1-2, with D unresolved. The CDR3 has 15 amino acids. Deletions cut 3 bases from V and 4 bases from J, with 15 bases between. CDR3 sequence: CASSLNIDTGYGYTF. The CDR3 DNA follows: TGTGCCAGCAGTTTGAACATCGATACTGGCTATGGCTACACCTTC.